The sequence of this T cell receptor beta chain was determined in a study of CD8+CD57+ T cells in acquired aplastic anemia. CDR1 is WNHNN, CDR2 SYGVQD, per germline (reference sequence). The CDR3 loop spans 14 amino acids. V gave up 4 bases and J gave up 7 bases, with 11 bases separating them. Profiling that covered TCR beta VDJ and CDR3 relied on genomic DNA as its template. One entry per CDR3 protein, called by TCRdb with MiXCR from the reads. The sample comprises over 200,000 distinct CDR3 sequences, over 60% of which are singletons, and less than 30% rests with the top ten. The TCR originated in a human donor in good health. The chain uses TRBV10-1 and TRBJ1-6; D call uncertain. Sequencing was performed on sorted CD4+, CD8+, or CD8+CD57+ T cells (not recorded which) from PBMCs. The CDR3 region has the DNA TGCGCCAGCAGTGCGTACAGCATGAATTCACCCCTCCACTTT. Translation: CASSAYSMNSPLHF.